This T cell receptor (beta chain) was recovered during a study of T cell responses to AZD1222 COVID-19 vaccine. Notes on the study in general: Spike-specific TCR repertoires showed rising breadth and depth after two AZD1222 doses. AZD1222 recipients seropositive at baseline numbered only 5 or 6. Without day 14 samples, only post-peak T cell repertoires were studied. Reports indicate that nearly half of spike-specific TCRs are directed at unmutated variant regions.

Assay used: immunoSEQ multiplex PCR; TCRdb lists only in-frame clones, some missing. The data contain more than 85,000 clones, about 90% of them singletons. Remarks on this clone: Its antigen remains unidentified.

V shed 1 base and J shed 4 bases, with 23 bases lying between them. This CDR3 has 19 residues. Germline V CDR1 and CDR2: LGHNA, YNFKEQ. The sequence came from an adult in good health. The source material was peripheral blood, sampled on day 0 of AZD1222 vaccination. The chain recombines TRBV4-2 with TRBJ2-1, with D perhaps matching TRBD1 (5 bases). CDR3 nucleotide sequence: TGTGCCAGCAGCCAAGTTGGGAAGACAGAGCTCTTGGGTTACAATGAGCAGTTCTTC. This translates into CASSQVGKTELLGYNEQFF.